This T cell receptor (beta chain) was sequenced for a study of cytomegalovirus exposure and HLA in healthy donors. Both 60 Vbeta primers and 13 Jbeta primers went into the PCR. Libraries were prepared by immunoSEQ multiplex PCR; TCRdb keeps only in-frame clonotypes and omits some of them. In the table there are about 190,000 clones, around 67% of which are singletons. The V and J ends lost 0 bases and 8 bases respectively, with 8 bases between them. There are 12 residues in the CDR3. In germline, CDR1 is SGHNT, CDR2 YYREEE (reference sequence). Overall study results and limits: Apart from CMV serostatus, no immune exposure information was available. Analysis performed later found about 17,000 TCR beta sequences associated with HLA alleles at 0.05 false discovery rate. A later analysis reported that several of the most significant clusters appeared to be linked to common viral pathogens, among them Epstein-Barr virus.

This clone was seen only once. Its antigen remains unidentified. This TCR was recovered from a woman in her twenties or thirties in good health and CMV-seropositive. This rearrangement joins TRBV5-4 to TRBJ1-1; no clear D. The specimen was PBMCs. CDR3 loop: CASSLVAGEAFF. In DNA, the CDR3 is TGTGCCAGCAGCTTGGTAGCTGGGGAAGCTTTCTTT.